These 9 T cell receptor beta chains came from one sample sequenced in a study of molecular identifiers for immune sequencing clone quantification. TCRdb processed the PCR reads anew with MiXCR; each CDR3 protein has one entry. The sample consists of about 65,000 distinct CDR3 sequences, approximately 17% of them appearing once. The sample taken for sequencing was naive CD8+ T cells from blood, with Jurkat cell RNA spiked in. Subset meaning: FACS-sorted CD8+CD4-CCR7+CD45RA+ naive T cells. These TCRs come from a human donor in good health. Some libraries in this study had Jurkat cell RNA spiked in.

This clonotype was observed many times. The chain employs TRBV11-2 and TRBJ2-1; a weak D match, TRBD2 (6 bases). The V end was cut by 3 bases, the J end by 4 bases, with 16 bases between. CDR3 length: 16 residues. CDR1 is SGHAT, CDR2 FQNNGV, per germline. CDR3 sequence (DNA): TGTGCCAGCAGCTTGAAGGGACTTTCCGGTTACAATGAGCAGTTCTTC. Translation: CASSLKGLSGYNEQFF.

As for this clonotype: The germline gene is not matched at one end of the junction; a read error may be the cause. V gene TRBV20-1 combines with J gene TRBJ2-1; 8 nucleotides match TRBD2. Germline V CDR1 and CDR2: DFQATT, SNEGSKA (reference sequence). This CDR3 has 14 residues. The CDR3 region is CSARARTSLNEQFF. CDR3 coding DNA: TGCAGCGCTAGAGCCCGGACTAGCTTGAATGAGCAGTTCTTC.

As concerns this clonotype: One end of the junction varies from germline; a read error may be responsible. The genes are TRBV7-9 and TRBJ1-2; weak D call: TRBD1 (5 bases). From germline, CDR1 is SEHNR and CDR2 FQNEAQ (reference sequence). The CDR3 consists of 15 residues. The CDR3, as DNA: TGTGGCAGCAGCTTAGCTCCGGGACCGTCCCGAGGCTACACCTTC. It translates to CGSSLAPGPSRGYTF.

This clonotype was counted at least ten times. Here the CDR3 DNA reads TGTGCCAGCAGTTCCCTGTGGGACAGGGCGTCCGACGAGCAGTACTTC. Protein product: CASSSLWDRASDEQYF. The rearrangement links TRBV6-2 or TRBV6-3 to TRBJ2-7; 9 nucleotides line up with TRBD1. V dropped 4 bases and J dropped 5; count of bases not matched to a gene: 12. The V gene's germline CDR1 is MNHEY and CDR2 SVGEGT. The CDR3 covers 16 residues.

This clonotype was seen repeatedly, ten times or more. J is TRBJ1-4 and V is TRBV12-5, with TRBD1 identical over 7 bases. CDR1 and CDR2 from the germline V gene are LGHNT and FRNRAP. The CDR3 loop spans 16 amino acids. The V and J ends lost 0 bases and 0 bases, in that order; junction bases with no gene match: 1. In DNA, the CDR3 is TGTGCTAGTGGTTTGGTACAGGGGCCAACTAATGAAAAACTGTTTTTT. Protein: CASGLVQGPTNEKLFF.

This clonotype was found once. A read error is possible here, since a much larger clone lies one base away. The V and J genes are TRBV7-9 and TRBJ1-6, with 10 bases that match TRBD1. The germline gives CDR1 SEHNR, CDR2 FQNEAQ (reference sequence). V was clipped by 3 bases and J by 7 bases; unmatched bases: 12. The CDR3 is 18 residues long. CDR3 residues: CASSFGITPGQGNSPLHF. The CDR3 nucleotides are TGTGCCAGCAGCTTCGGCATAACCCCGGGACAGGGGAATTCACCCCTCCACTTT.

This clonotype was detected only a few times. A read error may explain this, as a much larger clone is one base away. This sequence joins TRBV6-5 and TRBJ2-5; 7 bases match TRBD2. The V gene's germline CDR1 is MNHEY and CDR2 SVGAGI. The CDR3 consists of 13 residues. CDR3 DNA sequence: TGTGCCAGCGGTTACTCGCGGGGGGAGACCCAGTACTTC. Its protein product is CASGYSRGETQYF.

This clonotype came up many times. This chain joins TRBV13 and TRBJ2-1; 11 nucleotides agree with TRBD2. This CDR3 contains 19 residues. Germline loops: CDR1 PRHDT, CDR2 FYEKMQ (reference sequence). With 5 bases clipped from V and 0 bases from J, the junction kept 12 bases outside the gene matches. DNA for the CDR3: TGTGCCAGCAGCCTAGAGGGACTAGCGGAGGGAAGCTCCTACAATGAGCAGTTCTTC. The encoded protein is CASSLEGLAEGSSYNEQFF.

Worth noting for this clonotype: This sequence may be a read error, since a much larger clone differs from it by one base. The rearrangement joins TRBV12-3 or TRBV12-4 to TRBJ2-7; 7 bases are a match to TRBD1. This CDR3 contains 13 residues. DNA of the CDR3: TGTGCCAGCAGACGGACAGGCTGGTACGAGCAGTGCTTC. Translated, it gives CASRRTGWYEQCF.